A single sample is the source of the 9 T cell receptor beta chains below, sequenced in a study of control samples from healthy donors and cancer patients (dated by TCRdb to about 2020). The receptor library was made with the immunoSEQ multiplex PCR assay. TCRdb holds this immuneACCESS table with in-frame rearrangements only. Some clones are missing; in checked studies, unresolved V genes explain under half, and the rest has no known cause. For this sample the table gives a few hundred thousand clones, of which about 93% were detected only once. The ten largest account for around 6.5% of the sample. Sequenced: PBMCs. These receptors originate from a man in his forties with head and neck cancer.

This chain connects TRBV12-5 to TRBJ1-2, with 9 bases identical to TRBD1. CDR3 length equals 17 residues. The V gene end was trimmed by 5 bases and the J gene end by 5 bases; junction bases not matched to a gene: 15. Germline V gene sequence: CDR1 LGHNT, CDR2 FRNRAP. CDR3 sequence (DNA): TGTGCTAGTGGTCGCCGACGCCGGGACAGGGAATGGTATGGCTACACCTTC. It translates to CASGRRRRDREWYGYTF.

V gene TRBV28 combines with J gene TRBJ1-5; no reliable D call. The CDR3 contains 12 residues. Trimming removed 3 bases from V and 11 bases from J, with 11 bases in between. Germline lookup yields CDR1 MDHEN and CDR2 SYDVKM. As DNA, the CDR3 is TGTGCCAGCAGTTTTGTAGTCACGGCCCAGCATTTT. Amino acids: CASSFVVTAQHF.

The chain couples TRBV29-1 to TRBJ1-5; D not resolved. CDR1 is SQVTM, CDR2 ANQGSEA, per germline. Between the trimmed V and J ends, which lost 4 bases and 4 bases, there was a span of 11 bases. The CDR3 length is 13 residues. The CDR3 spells CSVVGQANQPQHF. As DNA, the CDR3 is TGCAGCGTTGTAGGCCAGGCGAATCAGCCCCAGCATTTT. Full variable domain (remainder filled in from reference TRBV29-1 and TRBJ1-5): SAVISQKPSRDICQRGTSLTIQCQVDSQVTMMFWYRQQPGQSLTLIATANQGSEATYESGFVIDKFPISRPNLTFSTLTVSNMSPEDSSIYLCSVVGQANQPQHFGDGTRLSIL.

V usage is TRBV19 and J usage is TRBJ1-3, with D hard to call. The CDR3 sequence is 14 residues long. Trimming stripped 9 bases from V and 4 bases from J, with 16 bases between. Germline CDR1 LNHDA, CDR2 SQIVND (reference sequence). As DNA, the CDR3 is TGTGCCAGCAAAAACCGGGCTGAGGGAAACACCATATATTTT. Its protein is CASKNRAEGNTIYF.

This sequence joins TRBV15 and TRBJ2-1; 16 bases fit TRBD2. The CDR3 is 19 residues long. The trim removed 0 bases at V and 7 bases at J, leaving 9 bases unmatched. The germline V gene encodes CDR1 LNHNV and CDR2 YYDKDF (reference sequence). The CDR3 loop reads CATSREGLAGGPSLNEQFF. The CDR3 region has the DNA TGTGCCACCAGCAGAGAGGGACTAGCGGGAGGGCCATCTTTGAATGAGCAGTTCTTC.

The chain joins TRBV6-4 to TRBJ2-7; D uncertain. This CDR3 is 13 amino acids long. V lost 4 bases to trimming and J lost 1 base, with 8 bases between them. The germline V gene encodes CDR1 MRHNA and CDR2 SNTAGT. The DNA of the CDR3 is TGTGCCAGCAGTGTTGAGGATTCCTACGAGCAGTACTTC. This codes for CASSVEDSYEQYF.

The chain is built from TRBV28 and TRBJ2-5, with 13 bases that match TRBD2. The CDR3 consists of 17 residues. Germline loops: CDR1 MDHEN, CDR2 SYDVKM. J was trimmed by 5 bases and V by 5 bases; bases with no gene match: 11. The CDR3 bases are TGTGCCAGCAGTACGGGGACTAGCGGGGCCTCAGGGGAGACCCAGTACTTC. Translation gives CASSTGTSGASGETQYF.

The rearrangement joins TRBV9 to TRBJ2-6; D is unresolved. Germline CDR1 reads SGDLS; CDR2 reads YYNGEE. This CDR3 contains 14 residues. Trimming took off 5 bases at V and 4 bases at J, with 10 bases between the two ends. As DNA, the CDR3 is TGTGCCAGCAGTTTTGGTAGGGGGGCCAACGTCCTGACTTTC. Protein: CASSFGRGANVLTF.

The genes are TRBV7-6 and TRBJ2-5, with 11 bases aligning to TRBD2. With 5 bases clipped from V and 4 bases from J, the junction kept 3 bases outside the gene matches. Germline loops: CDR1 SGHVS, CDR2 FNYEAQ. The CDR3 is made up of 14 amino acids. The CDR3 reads CASSPGLAVETQYF. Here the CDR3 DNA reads TGTGCCAGCAGCCCGGGACTAGCGGTAGAGACCCAGTACTTC.